This T cell receptor beta chain was recorded in a study of T-cell memory formation after mild COVID-19. Via MiXCR, TCRdb re-called the 5' RACE reads, giving one row per CDR3 protein. The profile shows under 300,000 distinct CDR3 sequences, around 15% of them singletons. CDR3 length: 13 residues. The germline CDR1 and CDR2 sequences are SGHTA and FQGTGA. V gave up 4 bases and J gave up 9 bases; unmatched junction bases: 3. In its sample, this clonotype was seen once. The specimen sequenced was PBMCs or a T cell subset sorted from them (not recorded which). The rearrangement uses TRBV7-3 and TRBJ2-1; 10 positions match TRBD1. The TCR sequence derives from a man aged 18 to 30 who had mild COVID-19 (a few samples of this study predate the infection). Cell type and time point are not known. The CDR3 region has the DNA TGTGCCAGCAGCTCGACAGGGGGCGGTGAGCAGTTCTTC. Translation gives CASSSTGGGEQFF.